This T cell receptor (beta chain) was retrieved from a study of T cells in Graves' hyperthyroidism and ophthalmopathy. The CDR3 sequence is 12 residues long. Germline CDR1 is MNHEY and CDR2 is SVGEGT. The V and J ends lost 4 bases and 9 bases respectively, with 13 bases between them. The CDR3 regions of TCR beta were amplified from RNA transcripts. Initially, a first-round RT-PCR of the TCR CDR3 employed the HTBI primer set. One entry per CDR3 protein, called by TCRdb with MiXCR from the multiplex PCR reads. Here the sample spans approximately 610,000 distinct CDR3 sequences, 14% to 15% being singletons. Diagnoses were made from clinical symptoms, serum measures (thyroxine and TRAb), thyroid ultrasound and orbital computed tomography. This sample holds PBMCs from 8 to 10 ml fresh peripheral blood. Comments on this clonotype: Its antigen remains unknown.

Points from the study as a whole: Most expanded thyroid clonotypes above 0.001 also appeared in blood. A median 6.5 months before onset, the model predicted ophthalmopathy.

The TCR was taken from a woman aged 40 to 50 with Graves' ophthalmopathy. The chain is built from TRBV6-2 or TRBV6-3 and TRBJ2-7; D is tentatively TRBD1 or TRBD2 (6 bases each). Sequencing was done on a sample of blood. The CDR3 nucleotides are TGTGCCAGCAGTTCGAAGGGGGGCACGCAGTACTTC. Encoded protein: CASSSKGGTQYF.